The source of this T cell receptor (beta chain) is a study of blood T cell repertoires in COVID-19. Study-wide context: Material from acute and convalescent COVID-19 was sourced from the United States, Italy and Spain. PBMCs, B-cell-depleted T cells, or T cells provided the cDNA or gDNA that made up the material.

Original methodology: By means of reference gene primer amplification, nucleated cell counts were estimated. Sequencing used immunoSEQ multiplex PCR; TCRdb keeps in-frame clones, though not all of them. D and trimming come from the DNA, and the V and J calls and clone size come from that table. The sample lists around 250,000 clones; over 80% were seen once. CDR3 length: 14 residues. Germline CDR1 and CDR2: KGHSH and LQKENI. V dropped 1 base and J dropped 7 bases, with 11 bases sitting between them. This clonotype originated in a woman in her 40s who had recovered from COVID-19. V is TRBV18 and J is TRBJ2-1; possible D gene TRBD1, 6 bases. Source material: peripheral blood. CDR3 nucleotide sequence: TGTGCCAGCTCACCACAGTACAGGGATAATGAGCAGTTCTTC. Its translation is CASSPQYRDNEQFF.